This TCR beta chain was profiled in a study of glioma-infiltrating T cells. Notes on the study in general: Very few CDR3 sequences were shared between tissue and blood. Non-neoplastic patients had below-expected tissue-blood divergence, while all gliomas exceeded expectation.

This clonotype was recorded many times. Its antigen is as yet unknown. V lost 3 bases and J 6 bases, leaving 6 bases between the germline ends. The CDR3 has 13 amino acids. The V gene's germline CDR1 is SNHLY and CDR2 FYNNEI. Using RNA template, CDR3s of TCR alpha and beta were amplified with iRepertoire arm-PCR. One-step reverse transcription and amplification started from around 100-400 ng of tissue mRNA or PBMC total RNA. TCRdb analysed the multiplex PCR reads with MiXCR anew, one entry per CDR3 protein. Of about 45,000 distinct CDR3 sequences listed, around 24% are singletons. The specimen sequenced was glioma tissue, nonneoplastic brain tissue, or PBMCs (not recorded which). The clonotype comes from a human donor with low-grade glioma or glioblastoma, undergoing nonglioma brain surgery, or in good health (not recorded which). The chain couples TRBV2 to TRBJ1-6; D gene uncertain. CDR3 DNA: TGTGCCAGCAGTGACATACCTAATTCACCCCTCCACTTT. Translating gives CASSDIPNSPLHF.